This T cell receptor beta chain is drawn from a study of neurological immune-mediated disorders. Study conclusions and caveats: TCR-beta repertoires seemed private in all groups, with no expanded CDR3 amino acid sequences shared.

Germline-derived CDR1 and CDR2 are DFQATT and SNEGSKA (reference sequence). V gave up 4 bases and J gave up 0 bases, with 21 bases separating them. The CDR3 has 18 amino acids. The cDNA was synthesized by 5'RACE incorporating 10-nucleotide random UMIs. The authors obtained over 160 million TCR-beta sequences from 15-18 subjects per sequencing run. TCRdb recomputed calls from the 5' RACE reads with MiXCR, one row per CDR3 protein. Of around 79,000 distinct CDR3 sequences in the sample, roughly 13% were seen once. This clonotype was picked up many times. Its antigen is unidentified. The sample consisted of PBMCs. The rearrangement uses TRBV20-1 and TRBJ2-2; TRBD1 is a possible D gene (6 bases). The sequence was obtained from a woman between 45 and 65 years old in good health. CDR3 sequence: CSATGTQFLWTNTGELFF. The DNA of the CDR3 is TGCAGTGCTACCGGGACACAATTTCTGTGGACGAACACCGGGGAGCTGTTTTTT.